Below, 13 T cell receptor beta chains from the same sample are listed, as sequenced in a study of read filtering for tumor transcriptome and immune sequencing. This library used 300 to 500 ng RNA and molecular barcoded adaptors spanning alpha/delta and beta/gamma chains. In TCRdb, the reads were re-called with MiXCR into one record per CDR3 protein. The repertoire holds approximately 59,000 distinct CDR3 sequences, with 12% as singletons. Sequenced: a population of CD138-negative cells sorted from bone marrow. These receptors originate from a donor at least 40 years old with multiple myeloma.

This clonotype was counted ten times or more. This chain connects TRBV20-1 to TRBJ2-5; 7 positions agree with TRBD1. There are 14 residues in the CDR3. Germline CDR1 and CDR2: DFQATT and SNEGSKA (reference sequence). V gave up 1 base and J gave up 4 bases; unmatched junction bases: 6. The CDR3 bases are TGCAGTGCTAGAGGGGGACAGCTCTTAGAGACCCAGTACTTC. This gives the protein CSARGGQLLETQYF.

This clonotype was detected ten times or more. The chain carries TRBV7-8 and TRBJ2-4; 7 bases map to TRBD2. Germline V gene lookup returns CDR1 SGHVS and CDR2 FQNEAQ. The CDR3 loop spans 18 amino acids. The V and J ends lost 8 bases and 0 bases, in that order; junction bases with no gene match: 16. The CDR3 spells CASSLVGGTTGAKNIQYF. CDR3 sequence (DNA): TGTGCCAGCTCCCTCGTGGGGGGGACTACAGGAGCCAAAAACATTCAGTACTTC. Supplemented by reference TRBV7-8 and TRBJ2-4, the full variable domain reads GAGVSQSPRYKVAKRGQDVALRCDPISGHVSLFWYQQALGQGPEFLTYFQNEAQLDKSGLPSDRFFAERPEGSVSTLKIQRTQQEDSAVYLCASSLVGGTTGAKNIQYFGAGTRLSVL.

This clonotype was observed at least ten times. This may stem from a read error, because a much larger clone lies one nucleotide away. For the CDR3, the DNA is TGTGCCAGCAGCTTAATGGGGCGGGGGGGTGGAAATGGGCAGTTCTTC. Translation: CASSLMGRGGGNGQFF. V is TRBV7-3 and J is TRBJ2-1; the match to TRBD2 covers 9 bases. This CDR3 has 16 residues. Germline V gene lookup returns CDR1 SGHTA and CDR2 FQGTGA.

This clonotype was counted ten times or more. For the CDR3, the DNA is TGCGCCAGCAGTCAATTAAGAGAGCAGTTCTTC. Translated, it gives CASSQLREQFF. The chain joins TRBV23-1 to TRBJ2-1; D is uncertain. TRBV23-1 is an ORF, with its function uncertain. CDR3 size: 11 residues. Between the trimmed V and J ends, which lost 1 base and 10 bases, there was a span of 5 bases.

This clonotype was recorded at least ten times. This chain links TRBV5-1 with TRBJ1-1; the D gene is possibly TRBD1 (6 bases). CDR1 and CDR2 (germline): SGHRS, YFSETQ. The CDR3 length is 14 residues. Trimming removed 4 bases at V and 6 bases at J, with 16 bases between. In nucleotides, the CDR3 is TGCGCCAGCAGCCAAGGACAGTTCCCCCCTGAAGCTTTCTTT. Translation gives CASSQGQFPPEAFF.

This clonotype turned up a few times. As DNA, the CDR3 is TGTGCCACCAGCGCTAGGACCATGGGCTCCTATAGTGAGCAGTTCTTC. Its protein is CATSARTMGSYSEQFF. V usage is TRBV24-1 and J usage is TRBJ2-1, with D hard to call. Per the germline V gene, CDR1 is KGHDR and CDR2 is SFDVKD. The CDR3 has 16 amino acids. The ends were cut back, 7 bases at V and 9 bases at J, with 24 bases in the middle.

This clonotype has at least ten counts. The V and J genes are TRBV5-4 and TRBJ1-1; D possibly corresponds to TRBD1 (5 bases). Between the trimmed V and J ends, which lost 1 base and 0 bases, there was a span of 7 bases. The V gene's germline CDR1 is SGHNT and CDR2 YYREEE (reference sequence). CDR3 length: 14 residues. CDR3 sequence: CASSLPGMNTEAFF. In DNA form, the CDR3 reads TGTGCCAGCAGCTTGCCAGGGATGAACACTGAAGCTTTCTTT.

This clonotype has a count of ten or more. V and J are TRBV6-6 and TRBJ2-4; perhaps TRBD2 as D (5 bases). Germline V gene lookup returns CDR1 MNHNY and CDR2 SVGAGI (reference sequence). This CDR3 has 14 residues. The V and J ends lost 6 bases and 5 bases respectively, with 14 bases between them. CDR3 DNA sequence: TGTGCCAGCAGCCCCACCGGGGTTCAAAACATTCAGTACTTC. The encoded protein is CASSPTGVQNIQYF.

This clonotype came up many times. The CDR3 region is CAIRDSYNEQFF. DNA for the CDR3: TGTGCCATCAGGGACAGCTACAATGAGCAGTTCTTC. This rearrangement joins TRBV10-3 to TRBJ2-1, with D perhaps matching TRBD1 (6 bases). V was clipped by 6 bases and J by 3 bases, with 6 bases between them. The CDR3 contains 12 residues. Germline V gives CDR1 ENHRY, CDR2 SYGVKD.

The table lists this clonotype with many counts. The V call is TRBV29-1, the J call TRBJ2-7; 9 bases are shared with TRBD1. The CDR3 runs 12 residues. The germline V gene has CDR1 SQVTM and CDR2 ANQGSEA. V lost 6 bases to trimming and J lost 6 bases; unmatched junction nucleotides: 6. DNA of the CDR3: TGCAGCGTGCTTCCGGGACAGGGCGAGCAGTACTTC. Translated: CSVLPGQGEQYF.

In its sample, this clonotype was seen many times. The chain combines TRBV6-6 with TRBJ1-2; a possible D gene is TRBD1 (6 bases). Germline V CDR1 and CDR2: MNHNY, SVGAGI (reference sequence). With 6 bases removed from V and 6 bases from J, the gap between germline ends came to 23 bases. This CDR3 contains 16 residues. The CDR3 loop is CASRIDTRQASDGYTF. The DNA of the CDR3 is TGTGCCAGCAGGATTGATACCCGACAGGCCAGTGATGGCTACACCTTC.

This clonotype was observed at least ten times. This chain joins TRBV6-5 and TRBJ2-2; possibly TRBD2 for D (5 bases). In germline, CDR1 is MNHEY, CDR2 SVGAGI. V lost 5 bases and J lost 2, with 12 bases in between. The CDR3 runs to 15 residues. CDR3 amino acids: CASSPWTFNTGELFF. The DNA for the CDR3 is TGTGCCAGCAGTCCGTGGACTTTCAACACCGGGGAGCTGTTTTTT.

This clonotype was observed a handful of times. Since no conserved phenylalanine or tryptophan closes the CDR3, a read error is the likely cause. The V gene is TRBV7-9, the J gene TRBJ2-6; TRBD1 matches at 9 bases. The CDR3 runs 19 residues. Per germline, CDR1 SEHNR and CDR2 FQNEAQ (reference sequence). This CDR3 reads CASSFEYRDRVAGANALTI. The CDR3 nucleotides are TGTGCCAGCAGCTTTGAGTACAGGGACAGGGTCGCTGGGGCCAACGCCCTGACTATC.